A selection of T cell receptor beta chains follows, all from one sample in a study of post-analysis software for immune sequencing data. Each CDR3 protein is one row after TCRdb ran MiXCR on the PCR reads. The sample shows 650,000 to 900,000 distinct CDR3 sequences, around 42% of them seen only once. Sequencing was performed on blood. The receptors were gathered from a girl aged 5 to 17 with multiple sclerosis. CDR3s include the opening cysteine and the closing phenylalanine or tryptophan. The D gene is left open where the match is weak. The size entry is marked missing in some rows and otherwise reads once, few, many or a size class.

>NA|TRBV20-1|TRBJ2-3|once
CSAPQGGTDTQYF
TGCAGTGCCCCCCAGGGGGGGACAGATACGCAGTATTTT
>TRBD1|TRBV7-8|TRBJ2-7|NA
CASSDRTGLSSYEQYF
TGTGCCAGCAGCGATCGGACAGGGTTAAGCTCCTACGAGCAGTACTTC
>TRBD2|TRBV7-3|TRBJ2-7|few
CASSSGLAPTYEQYF
TGTGCCAGCAGCTCGGGACTAGCGCCGACCTACGAGCAGTACTTC
>NA|TRBV4-3|TRBJ1-5|NA
CASSQEGGQNNQPQHF
TGCGCCAGCAGCCAAGAAGGGGGACAAAACAATCAGCCCCAGCATTTT
>NA|TRBV20-1|TRBJ2-1|NA
CSAHSPPTAEQFF
TGCAGTGCTCATAGCCCCCCCACCGCTGAGCAGTTCTTC
>NA|TRBV2|TRBJ2-1|NA
CASTQGREQFF
TGTGCCAGCACCCAGGGGCGTGAGCAGTTCTTC
>NA|TRBV20-1|TRBJ2-1|NA
CSALRTTSYNEQFF
TGCAGTGCCCTACGGACTACCTCCTACAATGAGCAGTTCTTC
>TRBD2|TRBV5-1|TRBJ2-7|NA
CASSPNGLAGSSYEQYF
TGCGCCAGCAGCCCAAACGGACTAGCGGGCAGCTCCTACGAGCAGTACTTC
>TRBD1|TRBV5-5|TRBJ2-7|few
CASSWGQGSDEQYF
TGTGCCAGCAGCTGGGGACAGGGGTCCGACGAGCAGTACTTC
>NA|TRBV20-1|TRBJ2-7|few
CSARDPSVSTYEQYF
TGCAGTGCTAGAGATCCCAGCGTAAGTACCTACGAGCAGTACTTC
>TRBD2|TRBV29-1|TRBJ2-2|few
CSALAVGTGELFF
TGCAGCGCCCTAGCGGTCGGCACCGGGGAGCTGTTTTTT
>NA|TRBV13|TRBJ2-3|NA
CASSFPGNTDTQYF
TGTGCCAGCAGCTTTCCGGGGAACACAGATACGCAGTATTTT
>TRBD2|TRBV20-1|TRBJ2-3|few
CSAPDGLASTDTQYF
TGCAGTGCACCCGATGGACTAGCGAGCACAGATACGCAGTATTTT
>NA|TRBV27|TRBJ1-2|NA
CASSLGGYGCTF
TGTGCCAGCAGTTTAGGAGGCTATGGCTGCACCTTC
>NA|TRBV3-1|TRBJ2-3|NA
CASSPEDHAQYF
TGTGCCAGCAGCCCCGAGGACCATGCGCAGTATTTT
>NA|TRBV7-9|TRBJ1-2|few
CASSHWEGGYGYTF
TGTGCCAGCAGCCACTGGGAGGGCGGCTATGGCTACACCTTC
>TRBD2|TRBV7-2|TRBJ2-4|NA
CASSLPNARAGGPKNIQYF
TGTGCCAGCAGCTTACCAAACGCTCGGGCGGGAGGGCCGAAAAACATTCAGTACTTC
>NA|TRBV4-1|TRBJ2-6|NA
CASSQGQVGANVLTF
TGCGCCAGCAGCCAAGGCCAGGTTGGGGCCAACGTCCTGACTTTC
>NA|TRBV5-5|TRBJ2-3|NA
CASSLGASTTDTQYF
TGTGCCAGCAGCTTGGGGGCTTCGACCACAGATACGCAGTATTTT
>NA|TRBV29-1|TRBJ1-1|NA
CSVEMGPGNTEAFF
TGCAGCGTTGAAATGGGGCCAGGCAACACTGAAGCTTTCTTT
>NA|TRBV28|TRBJ2-1|NA
CASSLRPGGAYNEQFF
TGTGCCAGCAGTTTACGTCCTGGGGGAGCGTACAATGAGCAGTTCTTC
>NA|TRBV20-1|TRBJ2-1|NA
CSARQGYEQFF
TGCAGTGCTAGGCAGGGTTATGAGCAGTTCTTC
>TRBD2|TRBV11-2|TRBJ2-4|NA
CASSLRTSGNHNEQYF
TGTGCCAGCAGCTTACGGACTAGCGGGAACCACAATGAGCAGTACTTC
>NA|TRBV7-3|TRBJ2-1|NA
CASSSNPGLDSYNEQFF
TGTGCCAGCAGCTCTAACCCAGGGCTGGATTCCTACAATGAGCAGTTCTTC
>NA|TRBV7-7|TRBJ2-4|few
CASSLLQGLQVVNIQYF
TGTGCTAGCAGCTTATTGCAGGGCCTGCAGGTCGTGAACATTCAGTACTTC
>TRBD1|TRBV15|TRBJ2-6|NA
CATSRSIQGARSGANVLTF
TGTGCCACTAGCAGATCGATACAGGGGGCGCGGAGTGGGGCCAACGTCCTGACTTTC
>NA|TRBV27|TRBJ1-2|NA
CASGNPYGYTF
TGTGCCAGCGGCAACCCCTATGGCTACACCTTC
>NA|TRBV9|TRBJ2-1|NA
CASSPGEGNEQFF
TGTGCCAGCAGCCCCGGTGAGGGCAATGAGCAGTTCTTC
>TRBD2|TRBV7-2|TRBJ2-1|NA
CASSLAVSGGQYNEQFF
TGTGCCAGCAGCTTAGCGGTGTCGGGAGGGCAGTACAATGAGCAGTTCTTC
>TRBD1|TRBV6-6|TRBJ1-1|few
CASSSVTGVRNTEAFF
TGTGCCAGCAGTTCCGTAACAGGGGTTCGTAACACTGAAGCTTTCTTT
>NA|TRBV20-1|TRBJ2-1|NA
CSARDQGGGRNEQFF
TGCAGTGCTAGAGATCAGGGAGGGGGCAGAAATGAGCAGTTCTTC